These T cell receptor beta chains were read from a single sample in a study of technical replicates of blood from a handful of donors. The data were produced by immunoSEQ multiplex PCR, yet TCRdb's version contains in-frame clones alone and is incomplete. The table lists about 81,000 clones, about 81% of them singletons. Material: PBMCs. These receptors originate from a human donor in good health. Some clones in this sample may be carry-over from other donors' samples. CDR3s leave out the opening cysteine and the closing phenylalanine or tryptophan. The order of the fields is V gene, J gene, CDR3 protein.

TRBV27,TRBJ1-1,ASRYRGTNTEAF
TRBV7-9,TRBJ1-5,ASSLEGNSNQPQH
TRBV9,TRBJ2-3,ASSVGQGQMGDTQY
TRBV30,TRBJ2-2,AWIPNPGITNTGELF
TRBV14,TRBJ1-3,ASSPRQTSRPGNTIY
TRBV6-5,TRBJ1-2,ASRATGAGHT
TRBV11-2,TRBJ1-2,ASSLGQGYGYT
TRBV19,TRBJ1-5,ATGTPITNQPQH
TRBV7-3,TRBJ2-2,ASSPNLADTGELF
TRBV2,TRBJ1-1,ATQVGATAF
TRBV10-1,TRBJ2-1,ARGVGGSSNEQF
TRBV29-1,TRBJ2-7,SVGEGGEQY
TRBV11-1,TRBJ2-7,ASSLAGDRGDEQY
TRBV20-1,TRBJ1-5,SAGNPQPQH
TRBV7-8,TRBJ2-1,ASSLRTVYNEQF
TRBV27,TRBJ1-2,ASSLDGNYGYT
TRBV27,TRBJ2-7,ASSPLGGIWEQY
TRBV7-2,TRBJ1-1,ASSSGPGTEAF
TRBV19,TRBJ2-6,ASSIPGQLFSGANVLT
TRBV27,TRBJ2-1,ASRSLNEQF
TRBV6-5,TRBJ2-1,ASSRGVSSYNEQF
TRBV29-1,TRBJ1-1,SVGTGGNTEAF
TRBV6-5,TRBJ2-7,ASRPGQGSYEQY
TRBV5-5,TRBJ1-2,ASSFRGGDYGYT
TRBV7-8,TRBJ2-7,ASSFNSYEQY
TRBV6-5,TRBJ2-5,ASSAGILGETQY
TRBV5-6,TRBJ2-7,ASTQTGLFSEQY
TRBV9,TRBJ2-5,ASSSSTSPWETQY
TRBV15,TRBJ2-7,ATSRDKGGTAYEQY
TRBV19,TRBJ1-2,ASSIGDSSSYGYT
TRBV5-1,TRBJ2-2,ASSQGLAPGELF
TRBV6-1,TRBJ2-5,ASSGTLGETQY
TRBV5-1,TRBJ2-2,ASSVQLPGELF
TRBV10-3,TRBJ2-7,ANGQGGSYEQY
TRBV19,TRBJ1-6,ASSPGQGPPLH
TRBV7-2,TRBJ1-2,ASSSQTGMNYGYT
TRBV6-6,TRBJ1-2,ASSYSSGEGGYT
TRBV5-1,TRBJ1-2,ASSFGKLGGYT